This TCR beta chain was found in a study of T cells after yellow fever vaccination. Points from the study as a whole: Contaminating bulk clonotypes could be abundant in FACS-sorted repertoires.

About this clonotype: Its target is unknown.

Using its own MiXCR run on the 5' RACE reads, TCRdb lists one record per CDR3 protein. Of some 550,000 distinct CDR3 sequences in the sample, less than 20% were seen once. Trimming took 3 bases from V and 8 from J, leaving 10 bases between them. The CDR3 contains 13 residues. The chain has TRBV12-3 or TRBV12-4 and TRBJ1-4, with D perhaps TRBD1 (5 bases). The sequence came from a man younger than 40 who received the YFV17D yellow fever vaccine. Here the sequenced sample was PBMCs, taken 15 days after the yellow fever booster vaccination. In DNA form, the CDR3 reads TGTGCCAGCAGTTTTGGAGGGGACGAAAAACTGTTTTTT. As protein: CASSFGGDEKLFF.